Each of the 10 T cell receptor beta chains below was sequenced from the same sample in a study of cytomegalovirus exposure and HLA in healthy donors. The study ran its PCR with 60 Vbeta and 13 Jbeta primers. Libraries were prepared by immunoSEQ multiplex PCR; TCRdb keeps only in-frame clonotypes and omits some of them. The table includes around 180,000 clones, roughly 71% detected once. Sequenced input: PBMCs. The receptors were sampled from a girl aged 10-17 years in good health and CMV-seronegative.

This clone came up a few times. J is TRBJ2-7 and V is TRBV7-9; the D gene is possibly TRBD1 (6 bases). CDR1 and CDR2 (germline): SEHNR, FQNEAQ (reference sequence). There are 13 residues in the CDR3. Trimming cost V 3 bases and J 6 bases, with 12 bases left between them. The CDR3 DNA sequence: TGTGCCAGCAGCTTTGGACAGAGCGGCGAGCAGTACTTC. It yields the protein CASSFGQSGEQYF.

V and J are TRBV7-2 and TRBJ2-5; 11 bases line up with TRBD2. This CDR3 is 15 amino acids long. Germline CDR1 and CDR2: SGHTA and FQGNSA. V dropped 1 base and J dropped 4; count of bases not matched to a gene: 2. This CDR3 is CASSLDLAGGETQYF. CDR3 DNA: TGTGCCAGCAGCTTAGATCTAGCGGGGGGAGAGACCCAGTACTTC.

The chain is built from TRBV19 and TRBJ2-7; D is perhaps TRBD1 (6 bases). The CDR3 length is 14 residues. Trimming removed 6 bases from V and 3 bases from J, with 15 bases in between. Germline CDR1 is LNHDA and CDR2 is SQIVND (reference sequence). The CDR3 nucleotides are TGTGCCAGTAGCTCCAGGGGCAGAGACTACGAGCAGTACTTC. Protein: CASSSRGRDYEQYF.

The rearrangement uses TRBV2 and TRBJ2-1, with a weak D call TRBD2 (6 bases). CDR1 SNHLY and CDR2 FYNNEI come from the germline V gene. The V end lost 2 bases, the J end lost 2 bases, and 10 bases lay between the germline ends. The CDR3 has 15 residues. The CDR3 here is CASSEQGGPYNEQFF. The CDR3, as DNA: TGTGCCAGCAGTGAACAGGGAGGCCCCTACAATGAGCAGTTCTTC.

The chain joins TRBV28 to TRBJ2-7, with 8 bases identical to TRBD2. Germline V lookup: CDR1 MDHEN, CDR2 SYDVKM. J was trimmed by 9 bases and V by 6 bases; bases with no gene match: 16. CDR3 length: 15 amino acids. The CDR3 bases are TGTGCCAGCAGCCTGGACAGAATGGACCGGGGGGGGCAGTACTTC. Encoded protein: CASSLDRMDRGGQYF. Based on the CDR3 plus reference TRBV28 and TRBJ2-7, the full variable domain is DVKVTQSSRYLVKRTGEKVFLECVQDMDHENMFWYRQDPGLGLRLIYFSYDVKMKEKGDIPEGYSVSREKKERFSLILESASTNQTSMYLCASSLDRMDRGGQYFGPGTRLTVT.

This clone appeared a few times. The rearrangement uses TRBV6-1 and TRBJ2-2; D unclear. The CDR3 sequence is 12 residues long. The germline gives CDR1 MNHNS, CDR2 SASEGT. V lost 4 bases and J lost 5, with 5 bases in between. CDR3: CASSAITGELFF. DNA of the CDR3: TGTGCCAGCAGTGCTATTACCGGGGAGCTGTTTTTT.

CDR3 loop: CASSFQGSPDGYEQYF. In nucleotides, the CDR3 is TGTGCCAGCAGCTTTCAGGGATCCCCTGATGGGTACGAGCAGTACTTC. The chain joins TRBV7-9 to TRBJ2-7; TRBD1 is a possible D gene (5 bases). In germline, CDR1 is SEHNR, CDR2 FQNEAQ (reference sequence). The ends were cut back, 3 bases at V and 4 bases at J, with 19 bases in the middle. The CDR3 consists of 16 residues.

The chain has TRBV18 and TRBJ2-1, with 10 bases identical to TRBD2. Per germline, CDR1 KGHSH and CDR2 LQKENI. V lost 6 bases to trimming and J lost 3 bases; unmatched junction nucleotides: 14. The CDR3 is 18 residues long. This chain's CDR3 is CASSPRAGGPRFYNEQFF. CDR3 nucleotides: TGTGCCAGCTCCCCCAGAGCGGGGGGGCCTCGGTTCTACAATGAGCAGTTCTTC. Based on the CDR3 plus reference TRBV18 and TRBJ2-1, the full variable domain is NAGVMQNPRHLVRRRGQEARLRCSPMKGHSHVYWYRQLPEEGLKFMVYLQKENIIDESGMPKERFSAEFPKEGPSILRIQQVVRGDSAAYFCASSPRAGGPRFYNEQFFGPGTRLTVL.

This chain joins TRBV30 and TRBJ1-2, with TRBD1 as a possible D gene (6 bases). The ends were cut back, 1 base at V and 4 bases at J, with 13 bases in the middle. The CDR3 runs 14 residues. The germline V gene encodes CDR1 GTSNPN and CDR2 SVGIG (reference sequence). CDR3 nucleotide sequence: TGTGCCTGGAGTGGAGGAGGGGGGGTCTATGGCTACACCTTC. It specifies CAWSGGGGVYGYTF.

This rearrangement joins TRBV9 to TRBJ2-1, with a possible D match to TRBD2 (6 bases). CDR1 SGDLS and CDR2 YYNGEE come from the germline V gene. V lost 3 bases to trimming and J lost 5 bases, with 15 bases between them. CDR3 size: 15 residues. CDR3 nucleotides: TGTGCCAGCAGCGCCGACTCGGGACTCCACAATGAGCAGTTCTTC. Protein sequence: CASSADSGLHNEQFF.